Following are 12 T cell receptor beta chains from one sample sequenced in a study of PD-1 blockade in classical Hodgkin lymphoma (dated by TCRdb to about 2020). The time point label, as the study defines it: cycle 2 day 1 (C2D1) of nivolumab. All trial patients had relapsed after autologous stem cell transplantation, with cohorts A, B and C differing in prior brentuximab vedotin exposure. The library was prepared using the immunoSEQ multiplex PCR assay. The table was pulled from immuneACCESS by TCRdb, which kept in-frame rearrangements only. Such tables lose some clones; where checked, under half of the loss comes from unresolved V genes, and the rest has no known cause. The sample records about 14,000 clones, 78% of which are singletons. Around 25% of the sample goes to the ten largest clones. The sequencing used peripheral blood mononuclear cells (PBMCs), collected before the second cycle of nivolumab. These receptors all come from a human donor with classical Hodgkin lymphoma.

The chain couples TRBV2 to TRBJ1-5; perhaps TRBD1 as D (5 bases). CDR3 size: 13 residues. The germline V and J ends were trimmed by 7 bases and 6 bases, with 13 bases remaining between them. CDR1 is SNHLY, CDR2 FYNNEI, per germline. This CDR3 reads CASTGAAGQPQHF. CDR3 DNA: TGTGCCAGCACTGGGGCAGCGGGTCAGCCCCAGCATTTT.

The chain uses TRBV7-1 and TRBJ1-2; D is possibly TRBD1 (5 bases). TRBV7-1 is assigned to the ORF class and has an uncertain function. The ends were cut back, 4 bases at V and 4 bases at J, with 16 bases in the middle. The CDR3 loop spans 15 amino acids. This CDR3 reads CASSLNGALAYGYTF. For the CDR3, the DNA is TGTGCCAGCAGCTTAAATGGGGCCCTGGCCTATGGCTACACCTTC.

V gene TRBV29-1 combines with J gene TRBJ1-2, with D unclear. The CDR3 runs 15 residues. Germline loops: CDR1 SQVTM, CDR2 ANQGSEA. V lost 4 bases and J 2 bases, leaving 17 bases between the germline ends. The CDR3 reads CSVGGLAGGNYGYTF. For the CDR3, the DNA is TGCAGCGTTGGGGGATTGGCGGGAGGGAACTATGGCTACACCTTC. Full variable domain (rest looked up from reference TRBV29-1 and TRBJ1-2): SAVISQKPSRDICQRGTSLTIQCQVDSQVTMMFWYRQQPGQSLTLIATANQGSEATYESGFVIDKFPISRPNLTFSTLTVSNMSPEDSSIYLCSVGGLAGGNYGYTFGSGTRLTVV.

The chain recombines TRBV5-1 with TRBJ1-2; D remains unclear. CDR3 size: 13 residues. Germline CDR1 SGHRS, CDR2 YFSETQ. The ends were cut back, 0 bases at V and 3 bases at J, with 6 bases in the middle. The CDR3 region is CASSLEQYYGYTF. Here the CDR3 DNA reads TGCGCCAGCAGCTTGGAGCAGTACTATGGCTACACCTTC.

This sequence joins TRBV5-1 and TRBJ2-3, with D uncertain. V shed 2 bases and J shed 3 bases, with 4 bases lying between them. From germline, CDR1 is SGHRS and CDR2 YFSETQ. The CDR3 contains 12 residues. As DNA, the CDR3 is TGCGCCAGCAGCTTTGGTACAGATACGCAGTATTTT. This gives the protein CASSFGTDTQYF.

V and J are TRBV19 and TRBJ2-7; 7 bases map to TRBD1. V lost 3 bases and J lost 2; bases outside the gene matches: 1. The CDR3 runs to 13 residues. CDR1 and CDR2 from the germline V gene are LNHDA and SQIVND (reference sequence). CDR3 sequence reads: CASSIDRAYEQYF. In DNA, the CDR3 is TGTGCCAGTAGTATTGACAGGGCCTACGAGCAGTACTTC.

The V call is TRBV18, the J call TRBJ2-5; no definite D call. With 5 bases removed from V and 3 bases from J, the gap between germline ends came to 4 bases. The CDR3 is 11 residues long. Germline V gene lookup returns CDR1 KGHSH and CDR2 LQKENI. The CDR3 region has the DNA TGTGCCAGCTCAAAGGAAGAGACCCAGTACTTC. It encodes CASSKEETQYF.

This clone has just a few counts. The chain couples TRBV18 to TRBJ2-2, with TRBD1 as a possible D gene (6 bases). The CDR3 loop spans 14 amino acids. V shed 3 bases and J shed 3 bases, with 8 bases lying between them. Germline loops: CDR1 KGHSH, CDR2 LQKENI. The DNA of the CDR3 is TGTGCCAGCTCACCGAACAGGGACACCGGGGAGCTGTTTTTT. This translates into CASSPNRDTGELFF.

The CDR3 DNA reads as TGTGCCAGCAGCGTAGATCGGGGCTCAGGGGCCAACGTCCTGACTTTC. This encodes CASSVDRGSGANVLTF. V is TRBV9 and J is TRBJ2-6, with D possibly called TRBD1 or TRBD2 (5 bases each). CDR1 SGDLS and CDR2 YYNGEE come from the germline V gene. The CDR3 is 16 amino acids. V dropped 0 bases and J dropped 4 bases, with 11 bases sitting between them.

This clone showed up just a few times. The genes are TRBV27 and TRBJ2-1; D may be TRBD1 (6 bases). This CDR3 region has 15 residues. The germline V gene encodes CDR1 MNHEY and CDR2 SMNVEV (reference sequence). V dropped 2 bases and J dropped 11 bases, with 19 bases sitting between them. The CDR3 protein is CASSLQLTGTVKQFF. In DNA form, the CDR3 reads TGTGCCAGCAGTTTACAGTTGACAGGAACGGTCAAGCAGTTCTTC.

The CDR3 protein is CASSMGLGDSPLHF. The CDR3, as DNA: TGTGCCAGTAGTATGGGTTTGGGGGATTCACCCCTCCACTTT. This sequence joins TRBV19 and TRBJ1-6; perhaps TRBD1 as D (5 bases). Germline V CDR1 and CDR2: LNHDA, SQIVND (reference sequence). The CDR3 is 14 residues long. V was shortened by 3 bases and J by 8 bases, with 11 bases between the two germline ends.

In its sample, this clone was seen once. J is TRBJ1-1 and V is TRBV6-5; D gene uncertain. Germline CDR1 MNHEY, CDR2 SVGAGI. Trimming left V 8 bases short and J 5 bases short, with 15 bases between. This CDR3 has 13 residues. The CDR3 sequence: CASEQILSTEAFF. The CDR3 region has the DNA TGTGCCAGCGAGCAGATCCTTAGTACTGAAGCTTTCTTT.